This T cell receptor (beta chain) emerged from a study of cytomegalovirus exposure and HLA in healthy donors. Amplification used 60 Vbeta primers and 13 Jbeta primers. The table came from immunoSEQ multiplex PCR; TCRdb's copy has only in-frame clones and leaves some out. The repertoire holds 100,000 to 140,000 clones, with about 74% as singletons. This clone was counted only a few times. This CDR3 contains 13 residues. Germline V lookup: CDR1 SGHRS, CDR2 YFSETQ. V lost 0 bases and J 7 bases, leaving 10 bases between the germline ends. Sequencing was performed on PBMCs. The gene calls are TRBV5-1 and TRBJ1-1; no clear D gene. The sequence came from a woman aged 40 to 55 in good health and CMV-seropositive. The CDR3 spells CASSLVGGGEAFF. The DNA for the CDR3 is TGCGCCAGCAGCTTGGTGGGAGGAGGTGAAGCTTTCTTT.